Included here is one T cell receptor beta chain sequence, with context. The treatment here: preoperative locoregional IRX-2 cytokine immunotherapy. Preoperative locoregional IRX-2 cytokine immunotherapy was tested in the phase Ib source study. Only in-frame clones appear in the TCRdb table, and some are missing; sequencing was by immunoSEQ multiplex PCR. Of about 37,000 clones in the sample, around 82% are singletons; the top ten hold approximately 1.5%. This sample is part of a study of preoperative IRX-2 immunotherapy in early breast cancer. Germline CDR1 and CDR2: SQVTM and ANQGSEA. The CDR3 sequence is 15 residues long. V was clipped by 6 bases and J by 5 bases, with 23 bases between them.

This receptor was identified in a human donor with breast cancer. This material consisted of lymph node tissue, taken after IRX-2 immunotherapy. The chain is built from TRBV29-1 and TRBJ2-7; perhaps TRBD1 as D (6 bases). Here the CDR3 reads CSVDGLTGLRNEQYF. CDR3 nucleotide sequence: TGCAGCGTCGATGGCCTCACAGGGCTTCGGAACGAGCAGTACTTC.